The clone carrying this T cell receptor (beta chain) was recorded a few times. The second PCR ran roughly 6 to 11 cycles with a sample-barcoded 5' primer and J-beta primers. TCRdb called the 5' RACE reads again in MiXCR, with one record for every CDR3 protein. The data contain around 580,000 distinct CDR3 sequences, less than 60% of them seen just once; the ten biggest clones take up under 30%. The entry originates in a study of blood T cells in healthy people across ages. Germline lookup yields CDR1 ENHRY and CDR2 SYGVKD. The V gene lost 10 bases and the J gene lost 2 bases, with 14 bases spanning the gap. The CDR3 spans 13 residues.

V usage is TRBV10-3 and J usage is TRBJ1-2; tentatively, D is TRBD1 (6 bases). The sequencing sample was made of blood. This receptor was taken from an elderly man in good health. CDR3 nucleotides: TGTGCCACCAACTTCGGACAGAACTATGGCTACACCTTC. It is translated as CATNFGQNYGYTF.